The 18 T cell receptor beta chains below all came from one sample that was sequenced in a study of spatial heterogeneity in lung cancer. TCRdb analysed the 5' RACE reads with MiXCR anew, one entry per CDR3 protein. The data show a few thousand distinct CDR3 sequences, roughly 9% seen once. Time point indicated: sample taken at primary tumor resection. Sequencing of whole RNA from tumor, nontumor lung or frozen PBMC involved no sorting. Sequences were derived from normal lung tissue next to the tumor, sampled at surgery. These receptors were collected from a male donor with early-stage non-small cell lung cancer.

By share, this clonotype counts as medium-sized. This beta chain turned up in a library designed for alpha chains; as an off-target read, its abundance says little. J is TRBJ2-3 and V is TRBV15; maybe TRBD2 (6 bases). Germline CDR1 LNHNV, CDR2 YYDKDF (reference sequence). The V and J ends lost 0 bases and 7 bases respectively, with 8 bases between them. This CDR3 contains 13 residues. This CDR3 is CATSREAGNTQYF. The CDR3 DNA sequence: TGTGCCACCAGCAGAGAGGCGGGGAATACGCAGTATTTT. Complete variable domain (other parts from reference TRBV15 and TRBJ2-3): DAMVIQNPRYQVTQFGKPVTLSCSQTLNHNVMYWYQQKSSQAPKLLFHYYDKDFNNEADTPDNFQSRRPNTSFCFLDIRSPGLGDTAMYLCATSREAGNTQYFGPGTRLTVL.

This clonotype is medium-sized (0.01 to 0.1%) in the sample. Because this beta chain is a stray read in a library intended to capture alpha chains, its abundance should not be given much weight. V usage is TRBV5-1 and J usage is TRBJ1-1, with D perhaps TRBD1 (5 bases). CDR3 size: 14 residues. The germline V and J ends were trimmed by 4 bases and 1 base, with 11 bases remaining between them. Per germline, CDR1 SGHRS and CDR2 YFSETQ. CDR3 in amino acids: CASSARQPNTEAFF. The CDR3 DNA reads as TGCGCCAGCAGCGCTAGACAGCCGAACACTGAAGCTTTCTTT.

Details on this clonotype: This beta chain came through as a stray read in a library set up for alpha chains, and its size says little. J is TRBJ2-7 and V is TRBV29-1; 8 nucleotides match TRBD1. V gave up 6 bases and J gave up 5 bases; unmatched junction bases: 3. The germline V gene encodes CDR1 SQVTM and CDR2 ANQGSEA. The CDR3 length is 11 residues. The CDR3 sequence is CSVQTGDEQYF. Here the CDR3 DNA reads TGCAGCGTGCAGACAGGGGACGAGCAGTACTTC.

This clonotype is medium-sized (0.01 to 0.1%). This beta chain came through as a stray read in a library set up for alpha chains, and its size says little. The chain joins TRBV5-1 to TRBJ2-5; possible D gene TRBD1, 5 bases. Trimming cost V 5 bases and J 5 bases, with 10 bases left between them. The CDR3 covers 12 residues. Germline V gives CDR1 SGHRS, CDR2 YFSETQ. CDR3 protein: CASRGEGETQYF. CDR3 bases: TGCGCCAGCAGAGGGGAAGGGGAGACCCAGTACTTC. Based on the CDR3 plus reference TRBV5-1 and TRBJ2-5, the full variable domain is KAGVTQTPRYLIKTRGQQVTLSCSPISGHRSVSWYQQTPGQGLQFLFEYFSETQRNKGNFPGRFSGRQFSNSRSEMNVSTLELGDSALYLCASRGEGETQYFGPGTRLLVL.

This clonotype was counted many times. The library was built for alpha chains, so this beta chain is an off-target read and its size means little. The chain carries TRBV20-1 and TRBJ1-6; 9 bases are a match to TRBD1. Germline CDR1 is DFQATT and CDR2 is SNEGSKA (reference sequence). The CDR3 sequence is 14 residues long. The V gene end was trimmed by 1 base and the J gene end by 7 bases; junction bases not matched to a gene: 2. DNA of the CDR3: TGCAGTGCTAGAGGGACAGGGGTAAATTCACCCCTCCACTTT. Its protein is CSARGTGVNSPLHF.

This clonotype is medium-sized (0.01 to 0.1%) by share. This beta chain turned up in a library designed for alpha chains; as an off-target read, its abundance says little. The chain joins TRBV6-2 or TRBV6-3 to TRBJ1-2, with 7 nucleotides matching TRBD1. Germline lookup yields CDR1 MNHEY and CDR2 SVGEGT. The CDR3 totals 11 residues. Trimming removed 6 bases from V and 13 bases from J; junction bases left unmatched: 8. The CDR3 coding sequence is TGTGCCAGCAGCCAAGGACAGGCCTTCACCTTC. Its translation: CASSQGQAFTF.

This clonotype is judged medium-sized (0.01 to 0.1%). This beta chain is a stray read from a library made for alpha chains; its abundance is not meaningful. CDR3 region: CASSYWTGELFF. CDR3 sequence (DNA): TGTGCCAGCAGTTATTGGACCGGGGAGCTGTTTTTT. The rearrangement uses TRBV12-3 or TRBV12-4 and TRBJ2-2; unclear D gene. Trimming cost V 4 bases and J 5 bases, with 5 bases left between them. This CDR3 has 12 amino acids.

This clonotype ranks as medium-sized. This beta chain was picked up by a library intended for alpha chains and is off target, so its count carries little meaning. V is TRBV7-2 and J is TRBJ2-1; 9 bases fit TRBD1. Germline assignment: CDR1 SGHTA and CDR2 FQGNSA. V trimming: 4 bases; J trimming: 8 bases; junction bases outside the gene matches: 12. CDR3 size: 16 residues. The CDR3 bases are TGTGCCAGCAGCTCCCGAACAGGGGGCCCACAAGATGAGCAGTTCTTC. As protein: CASSSRTGGPQDEQFF.

Sample share makes this clonotype medium-sized. This beta chain appears as a stray read in a library generated for alpha chains; its size is not informative. The genes are TRBV20-1 and TRBJ1-1, with a weak D call TRBD1 (6 bases). V shed 3 bases and J shed 8 bases, with 22 bases lying between them. The CDR3 contains 15 residues. The germline V gene encodes CDR1 DFQATT and CDR2 SNEGSKA (reference sequence). Here the CDR3 DNA reads TGCAGTGCTAGCAGTTTAGGGCAGGGGTTTCCCGAAGCTTTCTTT. This sequence encodes CSASSLGQGFPEAFF.

Judged by abundance, this clonotype is medium-sized (0.01 to 0.1%). Within a library made for alpha chains, this beta chain is off target, and its count is uninformative. This chain uses TRBV5-1 with TRBJ2-7; no clear D. V lost 1 base to trimming and J lost 2 bases, with 10 bases between them. The CDR3 is made up of 14 amino acids. Germline values: CDR1 SGHRS, CDR2 YFSETQ. The CDR3 bases are TGCGCCAGCAGCTTGAATTCAGCAACCTACGAGCAGTACTTC. Protein sequence: CASSLNSATYEQYF.

Many counts were recorded for this clonotype. This beta chain turned up in a library designed for alpha chains; as an off-target read, its abundance says little. The rearrangement uses TRBV28 and TRBJ1-1; 7 nucleotides align to TRBD1. The CDR3 totals 14 residues. CDR1 is MDHEN, CDR2 SYDVKM, per germline. J gave up 4 bases and V 6 bases, and 8 bases lay outside the gene matches. The CDR3 is CASSFTGVITEAFF. CDR3 coding DNA: TGTGCCAGCAGCTTTACAGGGGTAATCACTGAAGCTTTCTTT.

By sample fraction, this clonotype is medium-sized. This beta chain turned up in a library designed for alpha chains; as an off-target read, its abundance says little. This sequence joins TRBV4-3 and TRBJ2-1; D remains unclear. V was pared by 0 bases and J by 4 bases, with 4 bases between. Per the germline V gene, CDR1 is LGHNA and CDR2 is YSLEER. The CDR3 has 13 amino acids. The CDR3 coding sequence is TGCGCCAGCAGCCAAGACCAGTACAATGAGCAGTTCTTC. Translating gives CASSQDQYNEQFF.

Many counts were recorded for this clonotype. The library was prepared for alpha chains; this beta chain is a stray read, so its frequency means little. J is TRBJ1-6 and V is TRBV4-2, with a tentative D call TRBD1 (5 bases). Trimming removed 2 bases at V and 7 bases at J, with 12 bases between. The CDR3 runs 15 residues. The germline V gene encodes CDR1 LGHNA and CDR2 YNFKEQ. CDR3 region: CASSQHAGTNSPLHF. CDR3 coding DNA: TGTGCCAGCAGCCAACACGCAGGGACGAATTCACCCCTCCACTTT.

This clonotype is labeled as medium-sized. Little can be read into the size of this beta chain, an off-target read in a library designed for alpha chains. The CDR3: CASSQDLVGTEAFF. Here the CDR3 DNA reads TGTGCCAGCAGCCAAGATCTAGTGGGCACTGAAGCTTTCTTT. The chain couples TRBV14 to TRBJ1-1; D ambiguous. The germline V and J ends were trimmed by 0 bases and 4 bases, with 9 bases remaining between them. The CDR3 covers 14 residues. In germline, CDR1 is SGHDN, CDR2 FVKESK.

This clonotype was observed many times. The size of this beta chain means little, since it is a stray read in a library made for alpha chains. The genes are TRBV27 and TRBJ2-3, with 12 nucleotides matching TRBD2. The V and J ends lost 7 bases and 2 bases, in that order; junction bases with no gene match: 7. Germline values: CDR1 MNHEY, CDR2 SMNVEV (reference sequence). The CDR3 is 16 residues long. CDR3 nucleotide sequence: TGTGCCAGCACCGAAGGACTAGCGGGGCTCACAGATACGCAGTATTTT. Amino acids: CASTEGLAGLTDTQYF.

In this sample, this clonotype turned up many times. The size of this beta chain means little, since it is a stray read in a library made for alpha chains. V usage is TRBV7-8 and J usage is TRBJ2-4; D may be TRBD1 (5 bases). Germline CDR1 reads SGHVS; CDR2 reads FQNEAQ. Trimming took off 0 bases at V and 2 bases at J, with 5 bases between the two ends. This CDR3 comprises 14 residues. The CDR3 loop reads CASSLAGPKNIQYF. The CDR3 DNA sequence: TGTGCCAGCAGCTTAGCGGGGCCCAAAAACATTCAGTACTTC.

This clonotype was seen at least ten times. A library made for alpha chains picked up this beta chain off target, so its size means little. The chain joins TRBV15 to TRBJ1-2, with D possibly TRBD1 on 6 matching bases. CDR1 and CDR2 (germline): LNHNV, YYDKDF (reference sequence). The germline V and J ends were trimmed by 3 bases and 8 bases, with 13 bases remaining between them. The CDR3 totals 13 residues. This CDR3 reads CATSSRTGQGYTF. CDR3 nucleotides: TGTGCCACCAGCAGCCGAACAGGGCAGGGCTACACCTTC.

This clonotype is termed medium-sized. As an off-target read in a library built for alpha chains, this beta chain has a frequency of little significance. V gene TRBV19 combines with J gene TRBJ2-7; 9 bases line up with TRBD2. The CDR3 consists of 15 residues. V shed 6 bases and J 2 bases; nucleotides not matched to a gene: 8. The germline gives CDR1 LNHDA, CDR2 SQIVND (reference sequence). The CDR3 coding sequence is TGTGCCAGTAGACCGGGACTAGCATCCACCTACGAGCAGTACTTC. Residues: CASRPGLASTYEQYF.